This T cell receptor beta chain was identified in a study of spatial heterogeneity in lung cancer (dated by TCRdb to about 2019). Describing the broader study: Beta-chain transcripts were consistently detected in greater numbers than alpha-chain transcripts, which likely reflected higher beta-chain transcript abundance. A strong correlation was found between TCR transcript counts in tumor regions and a T cell transcriptional module score from matched bulk RNA-seq. In the raw uncorrected reads, each unique combination of TCR and UMI appeared on average more than ten times. In non-small cell lung cancer, the study made a quantitative comparison of TCR alpha and beta repertoires among multiple tumor regions, matched nontumor lung and blood. Nonsynonymous mutation counts, determined by whole-exome sequencing of tumor tissue, were related to TCR repertoire features. At surgery, both alpha and beta chains were TCR-sequenced in 200 to 250 tumor regions, approximately 64 matched nontumor lung samples and 56 PBMC samples.

Reading the label with the study, this specimen's time point is: sample taken at primary tumor resection. The donors were 65 to 90 patients from the lung TRACERx cohort who had early-stage, untreated non-small cell lung cancer. TCR sequencing used whole RNA extracted from tumor and nontumor lung tissue, or from cryopreserved PBMC samples, without cell sorting. Only patients with enough RNA available from two or more tumor regions were chosen for TCR sequencing. Before being selected, tumor and adjacent nontumor lung specimens were reviewed by a lung pathologist. The paper as a whole reports these results and caveats: The count of ubiquitous expanded TCRs correlated with the count of ubiquitous nonsynonymous mutations, and the count of regional expanded TCRs correlated with the count of regional nonsynonymous mutations. Confirming at a functional level the hypothesis that regional TCRs recognize regional mutations was considered to require additional single-cell paired TCR alpha and beta sequencing. TCR-seq coverage of tumor T cells was estimated at only approximately 7% for alpha chains and less than 15% for beta chains. The number of expanded intratumoral alpha and beta TCRs correlated with the tumor nonsynonymous mutation count.

Note on this clonotype: What antigen it recognizes has not been identified. No per-base quality is available; no much larger clone lies one base away.

The cysteine opens and the phenylalanine closes a CDR3 of 13 amino acids. Solely the CDR3 DNA is kept, with 39 bases framed from the first base. CDR1 and CDR2 are read off the germline V gene (reference sequence) as DFQATT and SNEGSKA. Deletion took 3 bases off V and 0 bases off J, with a span of 6 bases between the germline ends. The library was built by means of 5' RACE. Sequencer: NextSeq 500. In the TCR library protocol, a unique molecular identifier was attached to each TCR cDNA molecule so that PCR and sequencing errors could be corrected. The authors' analysis ran thus. TCR identification, UMI-based error correction and CDR3 extraction were all carried out with Decombinator tools. TCRs above a frequency of 2 per 1,000, corresponding to the top 1% of the tumor frequency distribution, were defined as expanded. Expanded tumor TCRs were classed as regional if statistically deemed absent (corrected P<0.05) from at least one tumor region, otherwise ubiquitous. Rényi diversity was computed with the R vegan package after subsampling each repertoire 100 times to 5,000 TCRs. CDR3 similarity networks were built from amino acid triplet string-kernel similarity, connecting CDR3s with pairwise similarity above 0.82. The public reads were reprocessed in TCRdb via fastp at Q25 and MiXCR, keeping in-frame beta chains. Under each unique CDR3 protein, matching rows form one entry showing the most common genes and DNA. TCRdb's processing, not the authors', yielded these V and J calls. Present in this sample are under 7,500 distinct CDR3 sequences, around a quarter of which were seen just once. Less than 25% of the sample rests with the top ten.

Recombination connected TRBV20-1 to TRBJ2-1; the D gene identity is not certain. The source of this sequence is a male donor with early-stage non-small cell lung cancer. This sample comprised lung tumor tissue, obtained at surgery. DNA sequence: TGCAGTGCTAGCCTGAGCTCCTACAATGAGCAGTTCTTC. It is translated as CSASLSSYNEQFF.